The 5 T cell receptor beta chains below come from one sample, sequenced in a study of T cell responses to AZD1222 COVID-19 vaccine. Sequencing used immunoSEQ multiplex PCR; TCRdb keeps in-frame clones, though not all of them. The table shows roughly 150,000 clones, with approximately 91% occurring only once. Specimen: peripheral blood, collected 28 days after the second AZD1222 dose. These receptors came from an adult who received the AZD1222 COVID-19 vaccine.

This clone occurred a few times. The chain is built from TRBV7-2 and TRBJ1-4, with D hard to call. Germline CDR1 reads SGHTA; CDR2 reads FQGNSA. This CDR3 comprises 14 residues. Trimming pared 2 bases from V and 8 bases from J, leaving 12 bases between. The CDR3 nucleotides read TGTGCCAGCAGCTTACCCAGGCCGGGCGAAAAACTGTTTTTT. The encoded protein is CASSLPRPGEKLFF.

The CDR3 DNA is TGTGCCAGCAGTCCTAGCGGGGCCTCCTACAATGAGCAGTTCTTC. This sequence encodes CASSPSGASYNEQFF. The V and J genes are TRBV2 and TRBJ2-1; the match to TRBD2 covers 9 bases. CDR1 is SNHLY and CDR2 is FYNNEI in the germline V gene. J lost 0 bases, V lost 5 bases, and 2 bases had no gene match. The CDR3 runs to 15 residues.

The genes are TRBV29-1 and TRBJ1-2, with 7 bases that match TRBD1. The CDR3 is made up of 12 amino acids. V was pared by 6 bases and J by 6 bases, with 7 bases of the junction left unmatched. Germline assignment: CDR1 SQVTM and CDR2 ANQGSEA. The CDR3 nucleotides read TGCAGCGTCCAGACAGGGAATCATGGCTACACCTTC. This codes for CSVQTGNHGYTF.

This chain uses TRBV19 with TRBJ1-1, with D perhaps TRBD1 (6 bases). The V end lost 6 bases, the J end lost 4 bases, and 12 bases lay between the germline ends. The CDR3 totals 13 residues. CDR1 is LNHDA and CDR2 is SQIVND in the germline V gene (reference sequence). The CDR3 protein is CASRNGGATEAFF. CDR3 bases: TGTGCCAGTAGGAACGGGGGGGCCACTGAAGCTTTCTTT.

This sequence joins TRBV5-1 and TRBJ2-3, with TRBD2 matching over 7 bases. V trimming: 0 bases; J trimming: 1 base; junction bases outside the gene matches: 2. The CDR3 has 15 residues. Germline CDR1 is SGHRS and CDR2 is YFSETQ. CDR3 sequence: CASSLETSGTDTQYF. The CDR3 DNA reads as TGCGCCAGCAGCTTGGAAACTAGCGGCACAGATACGCAGTATTTT.